These 7 T cell receptor beta chains share one sample of origin, sequenced in a study of metastatic and nonmetastatic thyroid tumors. Every patient was untreated before thyroid surgery. TCRdb ran MiXCR on the PCR reads. The sample yields roughly 12,000 clones, roughly a quarter seen once. The specimen was tumor tissue. The receptors were gathered from a female donor with papillary thyroid cancer or a benign thyroid nodule (not recorded which). Some clones in this sample may be carry-over from other donors' samples.

This clone is deemed medium-sized. The chain links TRBV19 to TRBJ1-2, with D possibly matching TRBD1 (6 bases). V gave up 5 bases and J gave up 5 bases, with 24 bases separating them. This CDR3 contains 17 residues. Germline loops: CDR1 LNHDA, CDR2 SQIVND (reference sequence). The CDR3 DNA sequence: TGTGCCAGTAGTGAGAGCCAGCGTGGGGGCGAACGGTATGGCTACACCTTC. Its translation is CASSESQRGGERYGYTF.

V usage is TRBV9 and J usage is TRBJ2-2, with a possible D match to TRBD1 (6 bases). Germline CDR1 SGDLS, CDR2 YYNGEE. V was clipped by 0 bases and J by 5 bases, with 11 bases between them. CDR3 size: 15 residues. This CDR3 reads CASSVEQGGTGELFF. The CDR3 DNA reads TGTGCCAGCAGCGTAGAACAGGGCGGGACCGGGGAGCTGTTTTTT. The full variable domain, its missing parts supplied by reference TRBV9 and TRBJ2-2, is DSGVTQTPKHLITATGQRVTLRCSPRSGDLSVYWYQQSLDQGLQFLIQYYNGEERAKGNILERFSAQQFPDLHSELNLSSLELGDSALYFCASSVEQGGTGELFFGEGSRLTVL.

Ten or more counts support this clone. This sequence joins TRBV30 and TRBJ2-5, with D tentatively TRBD1 (5 bases). Trimming shortened V by 2 bases and J by 3 bases, and 7 bases separated the two germline ends. The CDR3 is 12 amino acids. Germline V lookup: CDR1 GTSNPN, CDR2 SVGIG (reference sequence). CDR3 DNA: TGTGCCTGGAGTAGGGGCAAAGAGACCCAGTACTTC. Amino acids: CAWSRGKETQYF.

The rearrangement links TRBV30 to TRBJ2-3, with a tentative D call TRBD2 (5 bases). Germline assignment: CDR1 GTSNPN and CDR2 SVGIG (reference sequence). The V and J ends lost 0 bases and 2 bases respectively, with 18 bases between them. The length of the CDR3 is 17 residues. The CDR3 spells CAWSVRGYGENTDTQYF. The CDR3 DNA sequence: TGTGCCTGGAGTGTACGAGGTTACGGGGAAAACACAGATACGCAGTATTTT.

This clone was observed at least ten times. The gene calls are TRBV2 and TRBJ2-7; perhaps D is TRBD1 or TRBD2 (5 bases each). Germline-derived CDR1 and CDR2 are SNHLY and FYNNEI. The V end was cut by 6 bases, the J end by 4 bases, with 10 bases between. The CDR3 extends over 12 amino acids. The CDR3 here is CASRGDVYEQYV. The CDR3 nucleotides are TGTGCCAGCAGGGGGGACGTGTACGAGCAGTACGTC.

This clone has just a few counts. Written as DNA, the CDR3 is TGTGCCAGCAGGGAGGATGAAAAACTGTTTTTT. As protein: CASREDEKLFF. The rearrangement joins TRBV27 to TRBJ1-4; D remains unclear. CDR1 is MNHEY, CDR2 SMNVEV, per germline (reference sequence). This CDR3 has 11 amino acids. Trimming stripped 6 bases from V and 6 bases from J, with 5 bases between.

This clone is judged medium-sized (0.01 to 0.1%). This chain joins TRBV7-2 and TRBJ1-1, with D hard to call. In germline, CDR1 is SGHTA, CDR2 FQGNSA. The CDR3 runs 13 residues. V shed 2 bases and J shed 4 bases, with 8 bases lying between them. CDR3 loop: CASSLLRTTEAFF. In nucleotides, the CDR3 is TGTGCCAGCAGCTTACTGCGGACCACTGAAGCTTTCTTT. The variable domain in full, with the rest retrieved from reference TRBV7-2 and TRBJ1-1, is GAGVSQSPSNKVTEKGKDVELRCDPISGHTALYWYRQSLGQGLEFLIYFQGNSAPDKSGLPSDRFSAERTGGSVSTLTIQRTQQEDSAVYLCASSLLRTTEAFFGQGTRLTVV.